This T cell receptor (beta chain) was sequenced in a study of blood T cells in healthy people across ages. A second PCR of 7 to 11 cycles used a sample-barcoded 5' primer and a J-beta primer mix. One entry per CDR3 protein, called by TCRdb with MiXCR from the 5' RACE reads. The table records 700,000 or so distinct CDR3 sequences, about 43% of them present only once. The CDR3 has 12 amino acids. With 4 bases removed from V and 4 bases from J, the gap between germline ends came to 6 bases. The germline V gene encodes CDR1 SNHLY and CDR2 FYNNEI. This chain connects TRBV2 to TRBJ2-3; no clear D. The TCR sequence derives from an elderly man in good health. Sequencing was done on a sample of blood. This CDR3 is CASSVYSDTQYF. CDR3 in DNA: TGTGCCAGCAGTGTCTATTCAGATACGCAGTATTTT.